The 29 T cell receptor beta chains below were found in one sample sequenced in a study of PD-1 blockade in classical Hodgkin lymphoma. Sequencing was performed with immunoSEQ multiplex PCR; in TCRdb, only in-frame clones are kept and a portion is missing. The sample carries 20,000 to 25,000 clones, approximately 80% recorded once. Time point described: cycle 4 day 1 (C4D1), after less than 7 weeks of nivolumab. After autologous stem cell transplantation all patients relapsed, and prior brentuximab vedotin exposure differed between cohorts. The sequenced sample was peripheral blood mononuclear cells (PBMCs), obtained before the fourth cycle of nivolumab. All receptors come from a human donor with classical Hodgkin lymphoma.

V gene TRBV27 combines with J gene TRBJ2-7; the match to TRBD2 covers 9 bases. Unmatched junction bases numbered 4, after V lost 3 bases and J lost 1 base. Germline CDR1 is MNHEY and CDR2 is SMNVEV (reference sequence). The CDR3 consists of 15 residues. The CDR3 reads CASSLAGGLSYEQYF. CDR3 bases: TGTGCCAGCAGTTTGGCGGGGGGGTTATCCTACGAGCAGTACTTC.

This chain links TRBV2 with TRBJ1-3, with a weak D call TRBD1 (5 bases). The germline V and J ends were trimmed by 3 bases and 6 bases, with 15 bases remaining between them. CDR3 length equals 15 residues. Germline assignment: CDR1 SNHLY and CDR2 FYNNEI. CDR3 amino acids: CASSDTQGSENTIYF. The CDR3 DNA is TGTGCCAGCAGTGATACCCAGGGAAGTGAAAACACCATATATTTT.

The chain uses TRBV5-1 and TRBJ1-1; 8 bases are shared with TRBD1. CDR3 length: 15 amino acids. Germline trimming cut 2 bases from V and 7 bases from J; bases unmatched to any gene: 10. From germline, CDR1 is SGHRS and CDR2 YFSETQ. Written as DNA, the CDR3 is TGCGCCAGCAGCTTATCTCAGGGGGCATTGGATGAAGCTTTCTTT. Translation: CASSLSQGALDEAFF.

The genes are TRBV5-1 and TRBJ2-7; no clear D gene. This CDR3 comprises 10 residues. Germline V CDR1 and CDR2: SGHRS, YFSETQ. V was clipped by 7 bases and J by 3 bases, with 5 bases between them. The CDR3: CASGDYEQYF. For the CDR3, the DNA is TGCGCCAGCGGCGACTACGAGCAGTACTTC.

The chain recombines TRBV28 with TRBJ1-5, with TRBD1 matching 10 bases. The germline CDR1 and CDR2 sequences are MDHEN and SYDVKM. The trim removed 10 bases at V and 4 bases at J, leaving 7 bases unmatched. This CDR3 comprises 14 residues. The DNA for the CDR3 is TGTGCCATCCGGGGACAGGGGATGAATCAGCCCCAGCATTTT. This translates into CAIRGQGMNQPQHF.

The chain employs TRBV7-6 and TRBJ2-1, with D possibly matching TRBD1 (5 bases). CDR1 is SGHVS and CDR2 is FNYEAQ in the germline V gene. The CDR3 totals 13 residues. The V end was cut by 5 bases, the J end by 9 bases, with 14 bases between. The CDR3 DNA reads as TGTGCCAGCAGCCCCTCGGACACAAGTGAGCAGTTCTTC. Translation: CASSPSDTSEQFF.

The rearrangement uses TRBV7-9 and TRBJ2-3; D is unclear. Trimming left V 5 bases short and J 5 bases short, with 8 bases between. The CDR3 loop spans 12 amino acids. CDR1 SEHNR and CDR2 FQNEAQ come from the germline V gene (reference sequence). The CDR3 DNA reads TGTGCCAGCAGCCCTCTGGAAGATACGCAGTATTTT. This translates into CASSPLEDTQYF.

There are many counts of this clone. J is TRBJ1-5 and V is TRBV6-1; the match to TRBD1 covers 8 bases. There are 14 residues in the CDR3. Germline-derived CDR1 and CDR2 are MNHNS and SASEGT. V dropped 4 bases and J dropped 2; count of bases not matched to a gene: 1. The DNA of the CDR3 is TGTGCCAGCAGTGTGGACAGGGGCAATCAGCCCCAGCATTTT. It translates to CASSVDRGNQPQHF.

The genes are TRBV5-8 and TRBJ1-1, with a possible D match to TRBD1 (5 bases). This CDR3 has 16 residues. The V gene's germline CDR1 is SGHTS and CDR2 YDEGEE. V lost 3 bases and J lost 4, with 19 bases in between. In DNA form, the CDR3 reads TGTGCCAGCAGCTCAACCTTGGGCAGGGAGAGCACTGAAGCTTTCTTT. Translating it yields CASSSTLGRESTEAFF.

The chain combines TRBV27 with TRBJ2-7; D might be TRBD1 or TRBD2, each matching 5 bases. The germline V gene encodes CDR1 MNHEY and CDR2 SMNVEV (reference sequence). V shed 3 bases and J shed 0 bases, with 12 bases lying between them. This CDR3 has 15 residues. DNA for the CDR3: TGTGCCAGCAGTTTTGGGGGAAGGGACTCCTACGAGCAGTACTTC. As protein: CASSFGGRDSYEQYF.

CDR3 in DNA: TGTGCCTGGAGTGTTCAGGCCCTCCGGGGTGAGCAGTTCTTC. Translated, it gives CAWSVQALRGEQFF. The chain links TRBV30 to TRBJ2-1, with D maybe TRBD2 (5 bases). The CDR3 contains 14 residues. CDR1 and CDR2 (germline): GTSNPN, SVGIG (reference sequence). V lost 0 bases and J lost 9, with 15 bases in between.

The rearrangement uses TRBV19 and TRBJ1-2; D gene uncertain. Germline V lookup: CDR1 LNHDA, CDR2 SQIVND (reference sequence). The length of the CDR3 is 13 residues. Trimming removed 9 bases at V and 0 bases at J, with 11 bases between. In DNA form, the CDR3 reads TGTGCCAGCCGACGGGGTTCTAACTATGGCTACACCTTC. It specifies CASRRGSNYGYTF.

This rearrangement joins TRBV19 to TRBJ2-2; unclear D gene. Germline values: CDR1 LNHDA, CDR2 SQIVND (reference sequence). This CDR3 comprises 16 residues. V lost 0 bases, J lost 4 bases, and 12 bases lay in between. Written as DNA, the CDR3 is TGTGCCAGTAGTATAGATTATGGGGTCAGCACCGGGGAGCTGTTTTTT. Translating it yields CASSIDYGVSTGELFF.

This chain links TRBV28 with TRBJ1-1; D gene uncertain. Germline assignment: CDR1 MDHEN and CDR2 SYDVKM. Trimming removed 3 bases from V and 4 bases from J, with 12 bases in between. The CDR3 is made up of 14 amino acids. CDR3: CASSFSGSGTEAFF. The CDR3 bases are TGTGCCAGCAGTTTTAGTGGTTCCGGCACTGAAGCTTTCTTT. Together with reference TRBV28 and TRBJ1-1, the CDR3 gives the full variable domain: DVKVTQSSRYLVKRTGEKVFLECVQDMDHENMFWYRQDPGLGLRLIYFSYDVKMKEKGDIPEGYSVSREKKERFSLILESASTNQTSMYLCASSFSGSGTEAFFGQGTRLTVV.

This clone showed up just once. The chain recombines TRBV6-1 with TRBJ2-3; TRBD2 is a possible D gene (7 bases). The CDR3 consists of 15 residues. V shed 5 bases and J shed 6 bases, with 18 bases lying between them. CDR1 and CDR2 (germline): MNHNS, SASEGT. CDR3 amino acids: CASSPGRGPGDTQYF. CDR3 coding DNA: TGTGCCAGCAGTCCCGGGCGGGGGCCTGGCGATACGCAGTATTTT.

This chain connects TRBV1 to TRBJ2-7; the D segment call TRBD1 is taken from the table without a DNA check. TRBV1 is flagged as a pseudogene. The CDR3 covers 17 residues. CDR3 coding DNA: TGCACCAGCAGCCATACCCCCCGGCAGGTGGTTGACCACGAGCAGTACTTC. Protein product: CTSSHTPRQVVDHEQYF.

CDR3 sequence reads: CASTLRHSSYNEQFF. In DNA form, the CDR3 reads TGTGCCAGCACCCTTCGACATAGCTCCTACAATGAGCAGTTCTTC. V and J are TRBV5-8 and TRBJ2-1; no clear D gene. This CDR3 region has 15 residues. Per the germline V gene, CDR1 is SGHTS and CDR2 is YDEGEE. V was clipped by 6 bases and J by 0 bases, with 13 bases between them.

This clone was recorded once. The chain links TRBV19 to TRBJ1-2; 10 bases are shared with TRBD1. J was trimmed by 7 bases and V by 3 bases; bases with no gene match: 5. Germline V lookup: CDR1 LNHDA, CDR2 SQIVND (reference sequence). This CDR3 has 14 residues. The CDR3 sequence: CASSIGTGASGYTF. CDR3 DNA sequence: TGTGCCAGTAGTATCGGGACAGGGGCCAGTGGCTACACCTTC.

The chain combines TRBV11-2 with TRBJ1-1; 7 bases are a match to TRBD1. The germline V gene has CDR1 SGHAT and CDR2 FQNNGV. The junction had 9 bases not matched to a gene; V was cut back by 2 bases and J by 3 bases. The CDR3 is made up of 16 amino acids. This CDR3 is CASSLLSGTDDTEAFF. The CDR3 DNA sequence: TGTGCCAGCAGCTTATTATCCGGGACAGATGACACTGAAGCTTTCTTT.

The genes are TRBV19 and TRBJ1-4, with 7 bases that match TRBD1. CDR1 and CDR2 (germline): LNHDA, SQIVND (reference sequence). V lost 8 bases and J lost 4; bases outside the gene matches: 4. The length of the CDR3 is 13 residues. Written as DNA, the CDR3 is TGTGCCAGTGAGGACAGGTTTAATGAAAAACTGTTTTTT. The encoded protein is CASEDRFNEKLFF.

This chain links TRBV19 with TRBJ2-2; 8 bases fit TRBD1. The CDR3 runs to 14 residues. The J segment lost 5 bases and the V segment lost 4 bases, leaving 3 bases of the junction unmatched. CDR1 LNHDA and CDR2 SQIVND come from the germline V gene (reference sequence). CDR3 loop: CASSNQGATGELFF. In DNA, the CDR3 is TGTGCCAGTAGTAACCAGGGGGCTACCGGGGAGCTGTTTTTT.

This chain's CDR3 is CASSYSLDPGEQYF. CDR3 DNA sequence: TGTGCCAGCAGTTACTCGTTGGACCCCGGAGAGCAGTACTTC. This chain uses TRBV6-5 with TRBJ2-7; D unresolved. The germline V and J ends were trimmed by 0 bases and 7 bases, with 13 bases remaining between them. The CDR3 contains 14 residues. Germline CDR1 and CDR2: MNHEY and SVGAGI.

The chain is built from TRBV5-6 and TRBJ1-5; D remains ambiguous. The germline V gene has CDR1 SGHDT and CDR2 YYEEEE. This CDR3 is built from 15 residues. V lost 4 bases, J lost 6 bases, and 17 bases lay in between. The CDR3, as DNA: TGTGCCAGCAGCCTCGGCAGTGGCTCCCGTCAGCCCCAGCATTTT. It specifies CASSLGSGSRQPQHF.

V is TRBV28 and J is TRBJ2-3; the match to TRBD2 covers 13 bases. This CDR3 is built from 16 residues. The germline V gene has CDR1 MDHEN and CDR2 SYDVKM. V dropped 4 bases and J dropped 1; count of bases not matched to a gene: 2. Here the CDR3 reads CASSSLAGGGTDTQYF. The CDR3 nucleotides read TGTGCCAGCAGTTCACTAGCGGGAGGGGGCACAGATACGCAGTATTTT.

The chain carries TRBV7-9 and TRBJ2-7, with TRBD2 matching over 7 bases. CDR3 length equals 14 residues. V trimming: 5 bases; J trimming: 3 bases; junction bases outside the gene matches: 7. Germline V gene data show CDR1 as SEHNR and CDR2 as FQNEAQ (reference sequence). The CDR3 reads CASSPAGLFYEQYF. For the CDR3, the DNA is TGTGCCAGCAGCCCAGCGGGACTCTTCTACGAGCAGTACTTC. Together with reference TRBV7-9 and TRBJ2-7, the CDR3 gives the full variable domain: DTGVSQNPRHKITKRGQNVTFRCDPISEHNRLYWYRQTLGQGPEFLTYFQNEAQLEKSRLLSDRFSAERPKGSFSTLEIQRTEQGDSAMYLCASSPAGLFYEQYFGPGTRLTVT.

In this sample, this clone turned up a few times. CDR3 in DNA: TGTGCCAGCAGCCAAGGAGGGGGCTACTATGGCTACACCTTC. It specifies CASSQGGGYYGYTF. The rearrangement uses TRBV4-2 and TRBJ1-2; TRBD1 matches 7 bases. The CDR3 contains 14 residues. The trim removed 1 base at V and 3 bases at J, leaving 2 bases unmatched. The germline gives CDR1 LGHNA, CDR2 YNFKEQ.

This chain links TRBV19 with TRBJ2-3; D tentatively reads TRBD1 or TRBD2 (5 bases each). Germline CDR1 and CDR2: LNHDA and SQIVND (reference sequence). The CDR3 spans 12 residues. Trimming left V 5 bases short and J 5 bases short, with 8 bases between. The CDR3 loop is CASSGTEDTQYF. Written as DNA, the CDR3 is TGTGCCAGTAGTGGGACGGAAGATACGCAGTATTTT.

The CDR3 bases are TGTGCCAGCAGCTTAGTGGTTAGGGGTTCGAGAGAAGCTTTCTTT. It encodes CASSLVVRGSREAFF. The rearrangement joins TRBV11-2 to TRBJ1-1, with a tentative D call TRBD1 (5 bases). CDR1 is SGHAT, CDR2 FQNNGV, per germline. Trimming left V 1 base short and J 8 bases short, with 17 bases between. This CDR3 is 15 amino acids long.

The gene calls are TRBV5-4 and TRBJ2-1; unclear D gene. Trimming pared 5 bases from V and 4 bases from J, leaving 4 bases between. The CDR3 runs 11 residues. The germline CDR1 and CDR2 sequences are SGHNT and YYREEE (reference sequence). In nucleotides, the CDR3 is TGTGCCAGCAGACTATACAATGAGCAGTTCTTC. Its protein is CASRLYNEQFF.